A single sample is the source of the 7 T cell receptor beta chains below, sequenced in a study of blood T cell repertoires in COVID-19. The assay was immunoSEQ multiplex PCR, and TCRdb's table has in-frame clones only and misses some. This sample has more than 250,000 clones, with roughly 85% found just once. Sequencing was carried out using PBMCs or T cells enriched from blood (not recorded which). The receptors come from a man aged 25 to 40 who had recovered from COVID-19.

The chain has TRBV27 and TRBJ2-7, with D perhaps TRBD1 (5 bases). With 5 bases removed from V and 3 bases from J, the gap between germline ends came to 11 bases. CDR1 is MNHEY and CDR2 is SMNVEV in the germline V gene (reference sequence). This CDR3 spans 13 amino acids. This CDR3 is CASSPQTVYEQYF. The CDR3 DNA reads TGTGCCAGCAGTCCGCAGACAGTCTACGAGCAGTACTTC.

The chain has TRBV4-2 and TRBJ1-1, with D perhaps matching TRBD1 (6 bases). The CDR3 loop spans 15 amino acids. Germline V gene lookup returns CDR1 LGHNA and CDR2 YNFKEQ. V was trimmed by 2 bases and J by 0 bases, leaving 10 bases between them. The CDR3 is CASSQQQGMNTEAFF. The CDR3 DNA follows: TGTGCCAGCAGCCAACAACAGGGAATGAACACTGAAGCTTTCTTT.

V usage is TRBV5-1 and J usage is TRBJ2-5; a weak D match, TRBD1 (5 bases). The germline V and J ends were trimmed by 4 bases and 2 bases, with 9 bases remaining between them. The CDR3 runs to 13 residues. Germline CDR1 and CDR2: SGHRS and YFSETQ. CDR3 amino acids: CASSVQGQETQYF. CDR3 sequence (DNA): TGCGCCAGCAGCGTTCAGGGTCAAGAGACCCAGTACTTC.

This chain joins TRBV25-1 and TRBJ1-1; D not resolved. Trimming took off 1 base at V and 10 bases at J, with 19 bases between the two ends. Germline V lookup: CDR1 MGHDK, CDR2 SYGVNS. The CDR3 consists of 15 residues. Here the CDR3 DNA reads TGTGCCAGCAGTGAATCGGCGGGCGGCCCCGTGGGAGCTTTCTTT. This codes for CASSESAGGPVGAFF.

This clone was seen a handful of times. Sequence at one end of the junction differs from germline and may be a read error. V usage is TRBV7-7 and J usage is TRBJ2-2; 10 positions match TRBD1. The CDR3 covers 17 residues. CDR1 SSHAT and CDR2 FNYEAQ come from the germline V gene (reference sequence). The CDR3 sequence is CASSADRDRGFTGELFF. CDR3 nucleotide sequence: TGTGCTAGCAGCGCGGACCGGGACAGGGGATTTACCGGGGAGCTGTTTTTT.

This chain links TRBV3-1 (or the pseudogene TRBV3-2) with TRBJ1-2; D gene ambiguous. Germline CDR1 reads LGHDT; CDR2 reads YNNKEL (reference sequence). V lost 1 base and J 4 bases, leaving 7 bases between the germline ends. The CDR3 totals 13 residues. CDR3 loop: CASSQATSYGYTF. In nucleotides, the CDR3 is TGTGCCAGCAGCCAAGCCACTTCCTATGGCTACACCTTC.

This clone has just a few counts. The V call is TRBV5-1, the J call TRBJ2-7; weak D call: TRBD2 (5 bases). The CDR3 runs 14 residues. V gave up 4 bases and J gave up 3 bases, with 14 bases separating them. From germline, CDR1 is SGHRS and CDR2 YFSETQ. The CDR3 nucleotides are TGCGCCAGCAGCATAGCAGGAGGACGCTACGAGCAGTACTTC. It translates to CASSIAGGRYEQYF.